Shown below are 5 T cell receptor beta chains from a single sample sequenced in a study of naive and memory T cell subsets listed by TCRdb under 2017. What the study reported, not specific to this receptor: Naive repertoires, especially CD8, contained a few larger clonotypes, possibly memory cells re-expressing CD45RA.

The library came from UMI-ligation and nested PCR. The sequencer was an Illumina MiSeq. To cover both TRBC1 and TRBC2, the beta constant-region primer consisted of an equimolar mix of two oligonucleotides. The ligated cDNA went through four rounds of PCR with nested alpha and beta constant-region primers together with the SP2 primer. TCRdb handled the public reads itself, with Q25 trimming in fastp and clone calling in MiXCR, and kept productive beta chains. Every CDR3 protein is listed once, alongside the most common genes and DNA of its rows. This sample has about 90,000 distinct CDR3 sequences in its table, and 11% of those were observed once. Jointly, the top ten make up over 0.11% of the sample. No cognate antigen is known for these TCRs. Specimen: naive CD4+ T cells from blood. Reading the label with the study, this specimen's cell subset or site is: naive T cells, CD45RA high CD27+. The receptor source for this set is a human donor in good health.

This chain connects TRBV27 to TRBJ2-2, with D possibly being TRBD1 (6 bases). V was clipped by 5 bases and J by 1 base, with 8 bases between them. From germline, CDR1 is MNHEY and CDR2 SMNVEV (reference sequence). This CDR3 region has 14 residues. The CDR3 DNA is TGTGCCAGCAGTAAACAGGGGAACACCGGGGAGCTGTTTTTT. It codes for CASSKQGNTGELFF.

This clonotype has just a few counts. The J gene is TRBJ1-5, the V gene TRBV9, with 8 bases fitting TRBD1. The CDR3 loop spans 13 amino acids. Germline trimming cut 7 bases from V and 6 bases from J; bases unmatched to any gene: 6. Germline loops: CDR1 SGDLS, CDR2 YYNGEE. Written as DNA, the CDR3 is TGTGCCAGCGGACCGGACAGGGCTCAGCCCCAGCATTTT. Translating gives CASGPDRAQPQHF.

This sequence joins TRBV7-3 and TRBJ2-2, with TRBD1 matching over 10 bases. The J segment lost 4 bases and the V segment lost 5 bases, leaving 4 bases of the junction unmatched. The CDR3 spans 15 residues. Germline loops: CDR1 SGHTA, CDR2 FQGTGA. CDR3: CASSTRQGATGELFF. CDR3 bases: TGTGCCAGCAGCACCCGACAGGGGGCCACCGGGGAGCTGTTTTTT.

The CDR3 DNA reads as TGTGCCAGCAGCCCTACCGGGAAAAACGAGCAGTACTTC. This translates into CASSPTGKNEQYF. The rearrangement joins TRBV12-3 or TRBV12-4 to TRBJ2-7; possible D gene TRBD2, 5 bases. The CDR3 runs to 13 residues. V lost 6 bases and J 5 bases, leaving 14 bases between the germline ends.

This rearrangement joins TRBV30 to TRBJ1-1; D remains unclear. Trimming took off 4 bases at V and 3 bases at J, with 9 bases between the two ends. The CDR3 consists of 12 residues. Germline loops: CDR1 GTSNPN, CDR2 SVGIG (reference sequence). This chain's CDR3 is CAWMTAYTEAFF. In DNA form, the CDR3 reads TGTGCCTGGATGACCGCGTACACTGAAGCTTTCTTT.